These 12 T cell receptor beta chains came from one sample sequenced in a study of cytomegalovirus exposure and HLA in healthy donors (dated by TCRdb to about 2017). The library was built by means of the immunoSEQ multiplex PCR assay. For the multiplex PCR, a mixture combining 60 forward primers for TCR Vbeta segments and 13 reverse primers for TCR Jbeta segments was used. TCRdb carries this immuneACCESS record with in-frame sequences only. Its versions omit some clonotypes, under half of them owing to an unresolved V gene in the studies checked, with the rest unexplained. Here the sample has hundreds of thousands of clones; roughly 80% occur a single time. Around 1.5% of the sample is in the top ten clones. The sequencing sample was made of PBMCs. The origin of the receptors is a girl aged 10 to 17 in good health and CMV-seronegative.

This clone was observed a handful of times. The chain joins TRBV6-5 to TRBJ1-1, with unresolved D. Germline CDR1 MNHEY, CDR2 SVGAGI. V gave up 7 bases and J gave up 0 bases, with 15 bases separating them. The CDR3 length is 15 residues. In DNA, the CDR3 is TGTGCCAGCAAAAAAGGGAGCCCTATGAACACTGAAGCTTTCTTT. Translating gives CASKKGSPMNTEAFF.

In this sample, this clone turned up once. J is TRBJ2-2 and V is TRBV29-1, with D maybe TRBD1 (6 bases). Trimming removed 7 bases from V and 8 bases from J, with 17 bases in between. Germline loops: CDR1 SQVTM, CDR2 ANQGSEA. The CDR3 runs to 13 residues. Written as DNA, the CDR3 is TGCAGCGCGCGCGACAGGATTGGGGGGGAGCTGTTTTTT. This encodes CSARDRIGGELFF.

This clone was recorded only once. The rearrangement joins TRBV5-8 to TRBJ2-2; D perhaps matches TRBD1 (5 bases). This CDR3 has 15 amino acids. V gave up 0 bases and J gave up 7 bases, with 13 bases separating them. Germline assignment: CDR1 SGHTS and CDR2 YDEGEE. The CDR3 here is CASSLDRTFLGELFF. The CDR3 nucleotides read TGTGCCAGCAGCTTGGACAGGACATTCCTCGGGGAGCTGTTTTTT. The whole variable domain, remainder taken from reference TRBV5-8 and TRBJ2-2, is EAGVTQSPTHLIKTRGQQATLRCSPISGHTSVYWYQQALGLGLQFLLWYDEGEERNRGNFPPRFSGRQFPNYSSELNVNALELEDSALYLCASSLDRTFLGELFFGEGSRLTVL.

CDR3 in amino acids: CASSNGPGLRGGNEQFF. The DNA of the CDR3 is TGCGCCAGCAGCAACGGACCGGGACTTCGGGGAGGGAATGAGCAGTTCTTC. The chain combines TRBV5-1 with TRBJ2-1, with 7 bases identical to TRBD2. The CDR3 has 17 residues. The J segment lost 7 bases and the V segment lost 4 bases, leaving 17 bases of the junction unmatched. Germline loops: CDR1 SGHRS, CDR2 YFSETQ.

The chain employs TRBV7-9 and TRBJ1-6, with 7 bases identical to TRBD1. V lost 5 bases, J lost 10 bases, and 5 bases stayed unmatched. The CDR3 has 13 amino acids. The germline V gene encodes CDR1 SEHNR and CDR2 FQNEAQ (reference sequence). CDR3 region: CASSPGGDSPLHF. Here the CDR3 DNA reads TGTGCCAGCAGCCCAGGGGGAGACTCACCCCTCCACTTT.

This clone was recorded once. This sequence joins TRBV21-1 and TRBJ2-4; whether TRBD1, the table's D call, matches the DNA was not checked. TRBV21-1 corresponds to a pseudogene. This CDR3 is built from 16 residues. The CDR3 sequence: CASNRITEQTKNIQYF. In DNA form, the CDR3 reads TGTGCCAGCAATAGGATTACAGAGCAAACCAAAAACATTCAGTACTTC.

The chain couples TRBV30 to TRBJ1-5, with TRBD1 matching over 7 bases. V was pared by 0 bases and J by 4 bases, with 6 bases of the junction left unmatched. Germline V CDR1 and CDR2: GTSNPN, SVGIG (reference sequence). This CDR3 comprises 15 residues. CDR3 region: CAWSVPGTVNQPQHF. In nucleotides, the CDR3 is TGTGCCTGGAGTGTACCCGGGACAGTTAATCAGCCCCAGCATTTT.

V gene TRBV28 combines with J gene TRBJ1-3; perhaps TRBD1 as D (6 bases). Germline CDR1 and CDR2: MDHEN and SYDVKM. This CDR3 spans 15 amino acids. V lost 2 bases and J 4 bases, leaving 12 bases between the germline ends. CDR3 nucleotide sequence: TGTGCCAGCAGTTTACCGACAGGTTCGGGAAACACCATATATTTT. Protein product: CASSLPTGSGNTIYF.

This rearrangement joins TRBV2 to TRBJ1-2, with TRBD1 matching over 7 bases. There are 15 residues in the CDR3. V dropped 6 bases and J dropped 8; count of bases not matched to a gene: 15. CDR1 and CDR2 (germline): SNHLY, FYNNEI. The CDR3 DNA sequence: TGTGCCAGCAGCACTAAACCCAAAGGGGGCGAAGGCTACACCTTC. Its translation is CASSTKPKGGEGYTF.

J is TRBJ2-2 and V is TRBV28; the match to TRBD1 covers 10 bases. Unmatched junction bases numbered 7, after V lost 5 bases and J lost 4 bases. CDR3 length equals 16 residues. Germline loops: CDR1 MDHEN, CDR2 SYDVKM. CDR3 nucleotide sequence: TGTGCCAGCAGTGAACCGGGACAGGGGCGCACCGGGGAGCTGTTTTTT. Its protein product is CASSEPGQGRTGELFF.

CDR3 sequence: CASRDTGLGFGEKLFF. CDR3 nucleotides: TGTGCCAGCAGGGACACAGGGTTAGGGTTTGGAGAAAAACTGTTTTTT. This rearrangement joins TRBV28 to TRBJ1-4; TRBD1 might be the D (6 bases). V was clipped by 6 bases and J by 8 bases, with 22 bases between them. Germline CDR1 and CDR2: MDHEN and SYDVKM. CDR3 length equals 16 residues.

The chain uses TRBV6-5 and TRBJ2-2, with 7 bases fitting TRBD1. There are 15 residues in the CDR3. Germline values: CDR1 MNHEY, CDR2 SVGAGI. Trimming cost V 8 bases and J 5 bases; bases outside gene matches: 11. In DNA, the CDR3 is TGTGCCAGCTCTGAAGGGACAGAAAAAACCGGGGAGCTGTTTTTT. It codes for CASSEGTEKTGELFF.